The entry below describes one T cell receptor (beta chain). From germline, CDR1 is MNHEY and CDR2 SMNVEV (reference sequence). J lost 4 bases, V lost 6 bases, and 11 bases had no gene match. The length of the CDR3 is 16 residues. This sample is part of a study of blood T cell repertoires in COVID-19. At the level of the study: Acute and convalescent COVID-19 samples came from the United States, Italy and Spain. PBMCs, B-cell-depleted T cells, or T cells were the source of the cDNA or gDNA that made up the material.

Seattle cases were enrolled at active infection and followed longitudinally. Original methodology: Estimation of nucleated cell counts relied on the amplification of reference gene primers. Assay used: immunoSEQ multiplex PCR; TCRdb lists only in-frame clones, some missing. That table supplies the V and J calls and clone size; D and trimming were determined from the DNA. The sample includes approximately 350,000 clones, more than 80% of them seen just once. The rearrangement joins TRBV27 to TRBJ1-1, with TRBD1 matching 10 bases. The receptor's source is a woman in her twenties or thirties with COVID-19, enrolled during active disease. The sample taken for sequencing was peripheral blood. The CDR3 sequence is CASSRPHRDRGTEAFF. For the CDR3, the DNA is TGTGCCAGCAGCCGTCCGCACCGGGACAGGGGCACTGAAGCTTTCTTT.